These T cell receptor beta chains were read from a single sample in a study of cytomegalovirus exposure and HLA in healthy donors. Here immunoSEQ multiplex PCR was the method, and the copy in TCRdb shows in-frame clones only, minus some. The top ten clones hold 2% to 2.5% of a sample with 100,000 to 150,000 clones, around 86% of them seen once. Material for sequencing was PBMCs. All receptors derive from a woman aged 18-30 years in good health and CMV-seronegative. Both conserved end residues are part of each CDR3. A D gene is named only where the DNA matches it firmly.

.	TRBJ1-1	TRBV7-6	TGTGCCAGCAGCTATTCAGGGGAGGGGAACACTGAAGCTTTCTTT	CASSYSGEGNTEAFF
TRBD1	TRBJ2-7	TRBV13	TGTGCCAGCAGCCGGACCGGGACAGGGGCTAACGAGCAGTACTTC	CASSRTGTGANEQYF
.	TRBJ2-3	TRBV7-8	TGTGCCAGCAGCTTTTCCAGCGTCTCTGGCACAGATACGCAGTATTTT	CASSFSSVSGTDTQYF
.	TRBJ2-5	TRBV7-9	TGTGCCAGCAGCTTACCCGGGGGAGAGACCCAGTACTTC	CASSLPGGETQYF
.	TRBJ1-1	TRBV5-4	TGTGCCAGCAGCTTGATCGGACAGTTCCACACTGAAGCTTTCTTT	CASSLIGQFHTEAFF
.	TRBJ1-1	TRBV6-5	TGTGCCAGCAGCATAACTACAGGGAGCACTGAAGCTTTCTTT	CASSITTGSTEAFF
TRBD1	TRBJ2-1	TRBV29-1	TGCAGCGTTGGCCCACGGGACAGCTCCTACAATGAGCAGTTCTTC	CSVGPRDSSYNEQFF
TRBD2	TRBJ2-5	TRBV2	TGTGCCAGCAGTGAAGCCCTGGGGGGGAGAGAGACCCAGTACTTC	CASSEALGGRETQYF
.	TRBJ1-2	TRBV14	TGTGCCAGCAGCCGCGGGGTAAACTACACCTTC	CASSRGVNYTF
TRBD2	TRBJ2-7	TRBV27	TGTGCCAGCAGTCTAAGTAGCGGGACCTACGAGCAGTACTTC	CASSLSSGTYEQYF
TRBD1	TRBJ2-7	TRBV5-1	TGCGCCAGCAGCTTGGGGGGACAGTTCTACGAGCAGTACTTC	CASSLGGQFYEQYF
.	TRBJ2-3	TRBV25-1	TGTGCCAGCACTGAGGAGACAGATACGCAGTATTTT	CASTEETDTQYF
.	TRBJ2-4	TRBV11-3	TGTGCCAGCAGCTCCTCAGAGGACATTCAGTACTTC	CASSSSEDIQYF
TRBD1	TRBJ2-7	TRBV2	TGTGCCAGCAGTTGGGACAGTTACAAGCAGTACTTC	CASSWDSYKQYF